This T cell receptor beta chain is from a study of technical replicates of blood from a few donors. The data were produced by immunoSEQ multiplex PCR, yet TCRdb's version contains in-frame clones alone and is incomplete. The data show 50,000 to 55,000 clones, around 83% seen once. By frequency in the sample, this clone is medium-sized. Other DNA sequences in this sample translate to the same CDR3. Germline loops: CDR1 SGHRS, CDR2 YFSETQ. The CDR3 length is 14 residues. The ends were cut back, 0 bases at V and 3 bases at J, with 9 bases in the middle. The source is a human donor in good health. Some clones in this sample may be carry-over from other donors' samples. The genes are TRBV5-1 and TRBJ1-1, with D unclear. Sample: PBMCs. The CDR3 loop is CASSLAGGYTEAFF. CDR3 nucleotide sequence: TGCGCCAGCAGCTTGGCCGGCGGGTACACTGAAGCTTTCTTT.